The 22 T cell receptor beta chains below were found in one sample sequenced in a study of OX40 agonist ivuxolimab in advanced cancers. The table came from immunoSEQ multiplex PCR; TCRdb's copy has only in-frame clones and leaves some out. The sample lists 15,000 to 20,000 clones, 78% seen once, with under 30% in the top ten. The starting material was CD4+ or CD8+ T cells sorted from blood, obtained in a trial of the OX40 agonist ivuxolimab. These receptors came from an adult with an advanced solid tumor such as melanoma, head and neck, liver or kidney cancer.

The V call is TRBV7-8, the J call TRBJ2-7; D might be TRBD1 or TRBD2, each matching 5 bases. CDR3 length equals 15 residues. Trimming removed 4 bases at V and 0 bases at J, with 13 bases between. In germline, CDR1 is SGHVS, CDR2 FQNEAQ. The chain's CDR3 is CASSSTKRGSYEQYF. The DNA of the CDR3 is TGTGCCAGCAGCTCCACAAAGAGGGGCTCCTACGAGCAGTACTTC.

This clone was counted only a few times. The V call is TRBV5-6, the J call TRBJ1-1; D remains ambiguous. Germline-derived CDR1 and CDR2 are SGHDT and YYEEEE. Trimming stripped 0 bases from V and 5 bases from J, with 11 bases between. This CDR3 is built from 14 residues. CDR3 in amino acids: CASSLGRLGTEAFF. In nucleotides, the CDR3 is TGTGCCAGCAGCTTGGGACGCCTTGGGACTGAAGCTTTCTTT. Full variable domain (rest looked up from reference TRBV5-6 and TRBJ1-1): DAGVTQSPTHLIKTRGQQVTLRCSPKSGHDTVSWYQQALGQGPQFIFQYYEEEERQRGNFPDRFSGHQFPNYSSELNVNALLLGDSALYLCASSLGRLGTEAFFGQGTRLTVV.

This rearrangement joins TRBV28 to TRBJ2-3; 8 bases are a match to TRBD2. CDR1 MDHEN and CDR2 SYDVKM come from the germline V gene. Losses at the gene ends were 3 bases for V and 2 bases for J; bases not matched to a gene: 4. The CDR3 runs to 15 residues. The CDR3, as DNA: TGTGCCAGCAGTTTGCCTAGCGGGCTCACAGATACGCAGTATTTT. Translated, it gives CASSLPSGLTDTQYF.

This clone was counted once. At one boundary the junction diverges from the germline segment, which might be a read error. The chain uses TRBV19 and TRBJ2-1, with D perhaps matching TRBD2 (6 bases). CDR1 is LNHDA, CDR2 SQIVND, per germline (reference sequence). The CDR3 has 14 residues. The CDR3 here is CASSLEGGGNEQFF. The CDR3 DNA sequence: TGTGCCAGTAGTCTAGAGGGAGGAGGAAATGAGCAGTTCTTC.

The V and J genes are TRBV19 and TRBJ2-7; 8 bases map to TRBD1. The J segment lost 5 bases and the V segment lost 3 bases, leaving 9 bases of the junction unmatched. Looked up from germline, CDR1 is LNHDA and CDR2 is SQIVND (reference sequence). The CDR3 consists of 15 residues. The CDR3 spells CASSMDPGQAHEQYF. The CDR3 bases are TGTGCCAGTAGTATGGACCCGGGACAGGCCCACGAGCAGTACTTC.

The chain combines TRBV7-2 with TRBJ2-1, with a weak D call TRBD1 (6 bases). Trimming took 5 bases from V and 3 from J, leaving 14 bases between them. CDR3 length: 15 residues. The germline CDR1 and CDR2 sequences are SGHTA and FQGNSA. CDR3 residues: CASSPGAAGYNEQFF. In DNA, the CDR3 is TGTGCCAGCAGCCCAGGGGCGGCGGGCTACAATGAGCAGTTCTTC. Using reference TRBV7-2 and TRBJ2-1 for the parts outside the CDR3, the full variable domain is GAGVSQSPSNKVTEKGKDVELRCDPISGHTALYWYRQSLGQGLEFLIYFQGNSAPDKSGLPSDRFSAERTGGSVSTLTIQRTQQEDSAVYLCASSPGAAGYNEQFFGPGTRLTVL.

V is TRBV10-3 and J is TRBJ2-3; 9 bases fit TRBD2. CDR1 is ENHRY and CDR2 is SYGVKD in the germline V gene. J was trimmed by 6 bases and V by 8 bases; bases with no gene match: 0. The CDR3 has 11 residues. CDR3 loop: CAIGTSDTQYF. In DNA, the CDR3 is TGTGCCATCGGGACTAGCGATACGCAGTATTTT.

This chain links TRBV9 with TRBJ1-2; 9 bases line up with TRBD1. V was clipped by 3 bases and J by 3 bases; unmatched bases: 12. The CDR3 is 17 residues long. CDR1 and CDR2 from the germline V gene are SGDLS and YYNGEE. The chain's CDR3 is CASSAYRDRERYYGYTF. The DNA for the CDR3 is TGTGCCAGCAGCGCATACCGGGACAGGGAAAGGTACTATGGCTACACCTTC.

This chain joins TRBV9 and TRBJ1-2; 10 bases map to TRBD1. Germline CDR1 SGDLS, CDR2 YYNGEE. This CDR3 is 15 amino acids long. The V segment lost 1 base and the J segment 8 bases; nucleotides outside the gene matches: 8. The CDR3 is CASSVPDRGVEGYTF. CDR3 DNA: TGTGCCAGCAGCGTACCGGACAGGGGGGTAGAGGGCTACACCTTC. Looking up the rest from reference TRBV9 and TRBJ1-2 gives the full variable domain: DSGVTQTPKHLITATGQRVTLRCSPRSGDLSVYWYQQSLDQGLQFLIQYYNGEERAKGNILERFSAQQFPDLHSELNLSSLELGDSALYFCASSVPDRGVEGYTFGSGTRLTVV.

The rearrangement uses TRBV27 and TRBJ2-7, with TRBD2 matching 7 bases. This CDR3 spans 13 amino acids. V lost 5 bases, J lost 0 bases, and 1 base stayed unmatched. Per the germline V gene, CDR1 is MNHEY and CDR2 is SMNVEV (reference sequence). The CDR3 spells CASSRTSSYEQYF. The DNA of the CDR3 is TGTGCCAGCAGTCGGACTAGCTCCTACGAGCAGTACTTC.

V gene TRBV28 combines with J gene TRBJ1-5; a weak D match, TRBD1 (5 bases). Trimming shortened V by 5 bases and J by 0 bases, and 17 bases separated the two germline ends. This CDR3 is 17 amino acids long. From germline, CDR1 is MDHEN and CDR2 SYDVKM. CDR3 region: CASSLIRQGYSNQPQHF. The CDR3 bases are TGTGCCAGCAGTCTTATCCGGCAGGGCTATAGCAATCAGCCCCAGCATTTT.

The rearrangement uses TRBV5-6 and TRBJ2-1; 10 positions match TRBD2. V lost 4 bases to trimming and J lost 9 bases; unmatched junction nucleotides: 7. Germline-derived CDR1 and CDR2 are SGHDT and YYEEEE. There are 14 residues in the CDR3. CDR3 sequence (DNA): TGTGCCAGCAGCGGGCTAGCGGGGGCCTCTGAGCAGTTCTTC. It is translated as CASSGLAGASEQFF.

The V gene is TRBV9, the J gene TRBJ2-2; 8 nucleotides align to TRBD1. Germline CDR1 reads SGDLS; CDR2 reads YYNGEE. V was pared by 3 bases and J by 2 bases, with 9 bases of the junction left unmatched. This CDR3 has 17 amino acids. The DNA for the CDR3 is TGTGCCAGCAGCGACAGCCCGGGACAGGTTAACACCGGGGAGCTGTTTTTT. Translated, it gives CASSDSPGQVNTGELFF.

The chain links TRBV28 to TRBJ2-3; TRBD1 might be the D (6 bases). This CDR3 contains 16 residues. The V and J ends lost 8 bases and 0 bases respectively, with 18 bases between them. Looked up from germline, CDR1 is MDHEN and CDR2 is SYDVKM. This CDR3 is CASRPGPGASTDTQYF. CDR3 bases: TGTGCCAGCCGACCCGGACCAGGGGCTAGCACAGATACGCAGTATTTT. Using reference TRBV28 and TRBJ2-3 for the parts outside the CDR3, the full variable domain is DVKVTQSSRYLVKRTGEKVFLECVQDMDHENMFWYRQDPGLGLRLIYFSYDVKMKEKGDIPEGYSVSREKKERFSLILESASTNQTSMYLCASRPGPGASTDTQYFGPGTRLTVL.

This chain connects TRBV7-9 to TRBJ2-7; D unclear. The CDR3 extends over 17 amino acids. V was cut by 3 bases and J by 2 bases, with 20 bases left in between. Germline CDR1 reads SEHNR; CDR2 reads FQNEAQ (reference sequence). The CDR3 region is CASSFQPTGSPTYEQYF. The CDR3 DNA reads as TGTGCCAGCAGCTTCCAACCGACCGGTTCCCCCACCTACGAGCAGTACTTC.

This clone is labeled medium-sized. The chain carries TRBV27 and TRBJ2-7; TRBD1 agrees at 11 bases. The CDR3 length is 15 residues. In germline, CDR1 is MNHEY, CDR2 SMNVEV (reference sequence). With 3 bases clipped from V and 3 bases from J, the junction kept 4 bases outside the gene matches. In nucleotides, the CDR3 is TGTGCCAGCAGTTTTATGGGACAGGGGGACTACGAGCAGTACTTC. This encodes CASSFMGQGDYEQYF.

The chain combines TRBV2 with TRBJ2-5; 8 nucleotides align to TRBD2. In germline, CDR1 is SNHLY, CDR2 FYNNEI. V was pared by 3 bases and J by 5 bases, with 5 bases of the junction left unmatched. The CDR3 spans 14 residues. The CDR3 region has the DNA TGTGCCAGCAGTGACGGACTAGCCTGGGAGACCCAGTACTTC. Its translation: CASSDGLAWETQYF.

V and J are TRBV2 and TRBJ2-5; 10 bases line up with TRBD2. CDR3 length: 15 residues. CDR1 and CDR2 from the germline V gene are SNHLY and FYNNEI. V lost 6 bases to trimming and J lost 4 bases; unmatched junction nucleotides: 8. CDR3 nucleotides: TGTGCCAGCAGCGGAGCGGGAGGGCCGTCAGAGACCCAGTACTTC. This sequence encodes CASSGAGGPSETQYF.

V and J are TRBV29-1 and TRBJ2-7; a possible D gene is TRBD1 (6 bases). CDR1 and CDR2 (germline): SQVTM, ANQGSEA. The V end lost 4 bases, the J end lost 6 bases, and 16 bases lay between the germline ends. The CDR3 length is 13 residues. CDR3 sequence reads: CSVVPFSGVEQYF. The CDR3 bases are TGCAGCGTTGTGCCTTTCTCAGGGGTCGAGCAGTACTTC.

The chain combines TRBV7-2 with TRBJ2-7, with 9 bases identical to TRBD2. The J segment lost 0 bases and the V segment lost 5 bases, leaving 5 bases of the junction unmatched. CDR3 size: 15 residues. Germline lookup yields CDR1 SGHTA and CDR2 FQGNSA. CDR3 protein: CASSPQRGASYEQYF. The CDR3 coding sequence is TGTGCCAGCAGCCCCCAGCGGGGGGCCTCCTACGAGCAGTACTTC.

The rearrangement joins TRBV11-3 to TRBJ2-5; D perhaps matches TRBD1 (6 bases). The ends were cut back, 2 bases at V and 2 bases at J, with 9 bases in the middle. This CDR3 spans 14 amino acids. CDR1 is SGHNT and CDR2 is YENEEA in the germline V gene. CDR3 residues: CASSLRDTQETQYF. CDR3 nucleotide sequence: TGTGCCAGCAGCTTACGGGACACTCAAGAGACCCAGTACTTC.

This chain connects TRBV19 to TRBJ1-2; D is unresolved. Germline CDR1 and CDR2: LNHDA and SQIVND (reference sequence). Trimming took 6 bases from V and 2 from J, leaving 10 bases between them. CDR3 length: 13 amino acids. In nucleotides, the CDR3 is TGTGCCAGTAGCCCCAGCATGAACTATGGCTACACCTTC. Translation gives CASSPSMNYGYTF. Combining the CDR3 with reference TRBV19 and TRBJ1-2 gives the whole variable domain DGGITQSPKYLFRKEGQNVTLSCEQNLNHDAMYWYRQDPGQGLRLIYYSQIVNDFQKGDIAEGYSVSREKKESFPLTVTSAQKNPTAFYLCASSPSMNYGYTFGSGTRLTVV.